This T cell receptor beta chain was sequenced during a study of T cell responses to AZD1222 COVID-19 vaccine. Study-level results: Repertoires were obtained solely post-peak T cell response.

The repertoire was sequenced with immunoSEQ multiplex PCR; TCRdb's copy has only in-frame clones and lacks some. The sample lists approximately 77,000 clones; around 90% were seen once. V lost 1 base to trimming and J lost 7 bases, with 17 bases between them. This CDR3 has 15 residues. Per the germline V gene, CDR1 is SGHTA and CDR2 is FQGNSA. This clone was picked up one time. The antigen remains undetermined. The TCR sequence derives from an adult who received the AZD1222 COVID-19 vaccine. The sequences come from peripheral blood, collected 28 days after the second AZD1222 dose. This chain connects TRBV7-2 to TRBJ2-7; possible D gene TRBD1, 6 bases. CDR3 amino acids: CASSLEGTQPGEQYF. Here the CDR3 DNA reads TGTGCCAGCAGCTTAGAAGGGACACAACCGGGAGAGCAGTACTTC.